One T cell receptor (beta chain) is described in this entry. The CDR3 loop spans 15 amino acids. CDR1 and CDR2 from the germline V gene are KGHSH and LQKENI. The V segment lost 6 bases and the J segment 8 bases; nucleotides outside the gene matches: 13. This sample was taken from a study of shared clonotypes between healthy human individuals. Deep-level settings were used for running the assay. Each sorted subset replicate got 200 ng genomic DNA, roughly 33,000 genomes. Per the original methods: ImmunoSEQ supplied junction-only sequences lacking quality scores, so filtering was different. Measured with immunoSEQ multiplex PCR; TCRdb has only the in-frame clones, and not every one. D and trimming were read from the DNA, whereas the V and J calls and clone size are those reported in that table. The data contain 1.4 million or so clones, around 98.5% of them singletons.

Source material: naive CD4+ T cells sorted from blood. Described subset: CD45RA+ positively selected. The chain has TRBV18 and TRBJ1-2; TRBD1 matches 9 bases. This clonotype originated in a man aged 25 to 40 in good health. CDR3 in DNA: TGTGCCAGCTCTCGTCGGACAGGGGAGAGTCCCGGCTACACCTTC. Translating it yields CASSRRTGESPGYTF.